This T cell receptor beta chain was observed in a study of T cell changes during pregnancy in multiple sclerosis. Trimming removed 6 bases from V and 5 bases from J, with 13 bases in between. CDR1 and CDR2 from the germline V gene are LNHDA and SQIVND (reference sequence). The CDR3 is 13 amino acids. Produced via immunoSEQ multiplex PCR; TCRdb's table is partial and in-frame only. The table has approximately 51,000 clones, 93% seen once. This receptor was identified in a female donor with multiple sclerosis, enrolled in a pregnancy study. Material: peripheral blood, obtained in the second trimester of pregnancy. J is TRBJ2-5 and V is TRBV19; D is possibly TRBD2 (5 bases). The CDR3 nucleotides read TGTGCCAGTAGGACTCCAAGCGGCGAGACCCAGTACTTC. This gives the protein CASRTPSGETQYF.